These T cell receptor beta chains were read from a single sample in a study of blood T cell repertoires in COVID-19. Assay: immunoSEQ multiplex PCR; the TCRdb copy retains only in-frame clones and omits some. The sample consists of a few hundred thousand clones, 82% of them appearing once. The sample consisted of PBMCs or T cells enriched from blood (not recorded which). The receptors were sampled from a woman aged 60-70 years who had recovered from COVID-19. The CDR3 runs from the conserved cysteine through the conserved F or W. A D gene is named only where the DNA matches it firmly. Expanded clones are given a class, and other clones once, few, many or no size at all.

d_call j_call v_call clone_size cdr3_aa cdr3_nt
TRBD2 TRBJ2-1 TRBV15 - CTTSRPPGLAKNEQFF TGTACCACCAGCAGGCCTCCGGGACTAGCGAAGAATGAGCAGTTCTTC
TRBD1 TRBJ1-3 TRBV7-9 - CASSSGWTGGGNTIYF TGTGCCAGCAGCTCGGGTTGGACAGGAGGTGGAAACACCATATATTTT
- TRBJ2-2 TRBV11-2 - CASSLARGPGELFF TGTGCCAGCAGCTTAGCCAGGGGTCCCGGGGAGCTGTTTTTT
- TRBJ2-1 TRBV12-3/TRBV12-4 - CASSSPRNEQFF TGTGCCAGCAGTTCCCCGCGCAATGAGCAGTTCTTC
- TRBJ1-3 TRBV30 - CAWSATGPGNTIYF TGTGCCTGGAGTGCGACAGGACCCGGGAACACCATATATTTT
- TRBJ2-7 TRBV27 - CASSSQGTGQYF TGTGCCAGCAGTTCCCAGGGCACAGGGCAGTACTTC
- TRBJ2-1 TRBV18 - CASSPQGNREQFF TGTGCCAGCTCACCTCAGGGCAATCGGGAGCAGTTCTTC
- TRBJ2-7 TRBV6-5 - CASSPGRRGEQYF TGTGCCAGCAGCCCCGGGCGCCGGGGGGAGCAGTACTTC
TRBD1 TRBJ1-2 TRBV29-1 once CSVEEGDRGLKGGYTF TGCAGCGTTGAAGAAGGGGACAGGGGATTAAAGGGGGGCTACACCTTC
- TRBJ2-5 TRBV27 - CASSPGTSRETQYF TGTGCCAGCAGTCCCGGGACAAGCCGGGAGACCCAGTACTTC
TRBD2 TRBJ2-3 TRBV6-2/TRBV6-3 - CASSSLAGVYTDTQYF TGTGCCAGCAGCTCCTTAGCGGGGGTTTACACAGATACGCAGTATTTT
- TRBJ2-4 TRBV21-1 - CASSSQTGVQYF TGTGCCAGCAGCAGCCAGACAGGGGTTCAGTACTTC
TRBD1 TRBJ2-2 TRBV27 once CASKPNRDRVTGELFF TGTGCCAGCAAGCCAAACCGGGACAGGGTCACCGGGGAGCTGTTTTTT
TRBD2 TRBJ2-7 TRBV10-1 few CASSRRAGALLDEQYF TGCGCCAGCAGCCGGCGGGCGGGAGCCCTTCTGGACGAGCAGTACTTC